This TCR beta chain was observed in a study of blood T cell repertoires in COVID-19. For the study at large: PBMCs, B-cell-depleted T cells, or T cells were the source of the cDNA or gDNA that made up the material.

The repertoire was sequenced with immunoSEQ multiplex PCR; TCRdb's copy has only in-frame clones and lacks some. The sample consists of fewer than 85,000 clones, about three quarters of them appearing once. The ends lost 4 bases at V and 6 bases at J; junction bases unmatched: 3. The length of the CDR3 is 15 residues. In germline, CDR1 is SGHTA, CDR2 FQGTGA. Sequencing was done on a sample of peripheral blood. This TCR derives from a woman in her 70s with acute or convalescent COVID-19. The chain is built from TRBV7-3 and TRBJ2-1, with 13 bases aligning to TRBD2. The CDR3 spells CASSWTSGSVNEQFF. In DNA form, the CDR3 reads TGTGCCAGCAGCTGGACTAGCGGGAGCGTCAATGAGCAGTTCTTC. Looking up the rest from reference TRBV7-3 and TRBJ2-1 gives the full variable domain: GAGVSQTPSNKVTEKGKYVELRCDPISGHTALYWYRQSLGQGPEFLIYFQGTGAADDSGLPNDRFFAVRPEGSVSTLKIQRTERGDSAVYLCASSWTSGSVNEQFFGPGTRLTVL.